This T cell receptor beta chain was retrieved from a study of tumour-infiltrating T cells in Burkitt lymphoma. Across the whole study: This cohort included all epidemiological subtypes of Burkitt lymphoma. Repertoire clonality predicted overall and progression-free survival. Findings of the study overall: Several public clonotypes recurred in numerous Burkitt lymphoma patients.

Here immunoSEQ multiplex PCR was the method, and the copy in TCRdb shows in-frame clones only, minus some. Of about 3,300 clones listed, about an eighth are singletons. Comments on this clone: The target antigen is unknown.

Trimming cost V 6 bases and J 2 bases, with 12 bases left between them. This CDR3 spans 14 amino acids. Germline lookup yields CDR1 MNHEY and CDR2 SVGAGI. This chain links TRBV6-5 with TRBJ2-3, with D possibly TRBD2 on 5 matching bases. The sequenced sample consisted of tumor tissue. This TCR derives from a human donor with Burkitt lymphoma. CDR3 in amino acids: CASRFGRDTDTQYF. The CDR3 DNA reads TGTGCCAGCAGATTCGGACGGGACACAGATACGCAGTATTTT.